The 16 T cell receptor beta chains below come from one sample, sequenced in a study of identical twins. Using its own MiXCR run on the 5' RACE reads, TCRdb lists one record per CDR3 protein. Among approximately 600,000 distinct CDR3 sequences, 9.5% to 10% were seen once, and the ten largest hold around 3.1%. This sample also belongs to another study, concerning yellow fever vaccine responses in identical twins.

The source material was PBMCs. All receptors come from a woman under 30 in good health.

Only a few counts were recorded for this clonotype. The DNA for the CDR3 is TGCAGTGCTACCCGGACTAGCGGGGCGGGGGAGACCCAGTACTTC. It specifies CSATRTSGAGETQYF. The gene calls are TRBV20-1 and TRBJ2-5; 12 nucleotides match TRBD2. V gave up 4 bases and J gave up 5 bases; unmatched junction bases: 8. The V gene's germline CDR1 is DFQATT and CDR2 SNEGSKA (reference sequence). The CDR3 is 15 amino acids.

This clonotype was recorded a few times. The rearrangement joins TRBV20-1 to TRBJ2-3; D is perhaps TRBD2 (6 bases). This CDR3 is 16 amino acids long. Trimming took off 4 bases at V and 3 bases at J, with 20 bases between the two ends. Per the germline V gene, CDR1 is DFQATT and CDR2 is SNEGSKA (reference sequence). The CDR3 DNA reads TGCAGTGCTATTGGCGGGGAAGGGATACTTACAGATACGCAGTATTTT. Its translation: CSAIGGEGILTDTQYF.

At least ten counts were recorded for this clonotype. The chain uses TRBV20-1 and TRBJ2-5, with 8 nucleotides matching TRBD2. The CDR3 has 14 residues. Per germline, CDR1 DFQATT and CDR2 SNEGSKA (reference sequence). The ends lost 3 bases at V and 5 bases at J; junction bases unmatched: 8. The CDR3 loop is CSARGLREVETQYF. The CDR3 nucleotides are TGCAGTGCTAGGGGCCTGCGGGAGGTCGAGACCCAGTACTTC.

This clonotype was seen ten or more times. This chain joins TRBV11-2 and TRBJ2-1, with D uncertain. This CDR3 contains 15 residues. V shed 1 base and J shed 0 bases, with 7 bases lying between them. Germline V lookup: CDR1 SGHAT, CDR2 FQNNGV. CDR3 sequence reads: CASSLAESSYNEQFF. DNA of the CDR3: TGTGCCAGCAGCTTAGCAGAGAGCTCCTACAATGAGCAGTTCTTC.

CDR3 in amino acids: CATSGTTDTQYF. The DNA of the CDR3 is TGTGCCACCAGCGGCACCACAGATACGCAGTATTTT. The chain links TRBV15 to TRBJ2-3; D is unresolved. Per the germline V gene, CDR1 is LNHNV and CDR2 is YYDKDF (reference sequence). The V end was cut by 5 bases, the J end by 2 bases, with 5 bases between. The CDR3 contains 12 residues.

This clonotype was observed at least ten times. The chain couples TRBV12-3 or TRBV12-4 to TRBJ2-3, with no clear D. The V end was cut by 3 bases, the J end by 0 bases, with 13 bases between. The CDR3 length is 16 residues. CDR3 sequence: CASSFYDPVSTDTQYF. The CDR3 coding sequence is TGTGCCAGCAGTTTCTACGACCCAGTGAGCACAGATACGCAGTATTTT.

This clonotype was recorded at least ten times. The J gene is TRBJ2-1, the V gene TRBV5-4, with TRBD2 identical over 13 bases. The CDR3 is 15 amino acids. Looked up from germline, CDR1 is SGHNT and CDR2 is YYREEE (reference sequence). Unmatched junction bases numbered 2, after V lost 3 bases and J lost 5 bases. This chain's CDR3 is CASSSLAGGNNEQFF. DNA of the CDR3: TGTGCCAGCAGCTCACTAGCGGGGGGGAACAATGAGCAGTTCTTC. Drawing the rest from reference TRBV5-4 and TRBJ2-1, the complete variable domain is ETGVTQSPTHLIKTRGQQVTLRCSSQSGHNTVSWYQQALGQGPQFIFQYYREEENGRGNFPPRFSGLQFPNYSSELNVNALELDDSALYLCASSSLAGGNNEQFFGPGTRLTVL.

This clonotype was observed at least ten times. The chain uses TRBV5-5 and TRBJ1-1; a possible D gene is TRBD1 (5 bases). Trimming removed 3 bases at V and 0 bases at J, with 15 bases between. The CDR3 runs 16 residues. From germline, CDR1 is SGHKS and CDR2 YYEKEE (reference sequence). CDR3 sequence (DNA): TGTGCCAGCAGCTCAGGGCCACCGGGGATGAACACTGAAGCTTTCTTT. Translating it yields CASSSGPPGMNTEAFF.

This clonotype was found a few times. This rearrangement joins TRBV14 to TRBJ1-2; D unclear. The CDR3 sequence is 14 residues long. The V end was cut by 0 bases, the J end by 4 bases, with 9 bases between. Germline lookup yields CDR1 SGHDN and CDR2 FVKESK. The DNA for the CDR3 is TGTGCCAGCAGCCAAGAGACGGTTACCTATGGCTACACCTTC. Translated, it gives CASSQETVTYGYTF.

V is TRBV3-1 and J is TRBJ2-3, with D unclear. CDR3 size: 13 residues. From germline, CDR1 is LGHDT and CDR2 YNNKEL (reference sequence). The V gene lost 1 base and the J gene lost 2 bases, with 4 bases spanning the gap. The CDR3 is CASSQGNTDTQYF. The DNA of the CDR3 is TGTGCCAGCAGCCAAGGCAACACAGATACGCAGTATTTT.

This clonotype showed up many times. The chain uses TRBV29-1 and TRBJ2-7, with D uncertain. Per germline, CDR1 SQVTM and CDR2 ANQGSEA. The CDR3 consists of 11 residues. V was trimmed by 8 bases and J by 6 bases, leaving 14 bases between them. The CDR3 DNA reads TGCAGCATCGAGGCCGTCGGCGAGCAGTACTTC. It yields the protein CSIEAVGEQYF.

This clonotype appeared a few times. The chain is built from TRBV7-2 and TRBJ2-1; 9 bases match TRBD2. J gave up 9 bases and V 5 bases, and 8 bases lay outside the gene matches. Germline V CDR1 and CDR2: SGHTA, FQGNSA. This CDR3 is built from 14 residues. The CDR3 region is CASSKGLARVEQFF. As DNA, the CDR3 is TGTGCCAGCAGCAAGGGACTAGCACGGGTTGAGCAGTTCTTC.

This clonotype appeared a few times. CDR3 residues: CASSFSGGRGYGYTF. In DNA form, the CDR3 reads TGTGCCAGCAGTTTTTCAGGGGGACGGGGATATGGCTACACCTTC. V is TRBV27 and J is TRBJ1-2; 7 bases map to TRBD1. Trimming at V came to 3 bases and at J to 5 bases, leaving 9 bases not matched to a gene. The V gene's germline CDR1 is MNHEY and CDR2 SMNVEV (reference sequence). The CDR3 covers 15 residues.

The table lists this clonotype with many counts. The chain uses TRBV27 and TRBJ2-7; D is perhaps TRBD1 or TRBD2 (5 bases each). Germline lookup yields CDR1 MNHEY and CDR2 SMNVEV (reference sequence). The CDR3 is 15 residues long. Trimming removed 5 bases from V and 0 bases from J, with 14 bases in between. The CDR3: CASSGTGTRSYEQYF. CDR3 DNA sequence: TGTGCCAGCAGTGGGACCGGGACCCGCTCCTACGAGCAGTACTTC.

This clonotype turned up a few times. This rearrangement joins TRBV5-1 to TRBJ2-1, with 8 nucleotides matching TRBD1. From germline, CDR1 is SGHRS and CDR2 YFSETQ. Trimming removed 5 bases from V and 6 bases from J; junction bases left unmatched: 10. The CDR3 extends over 15 amino acids. CDR3 sequence reads: CASRLPGQEGNEQFF. The CDR3 DNA reads TGCGCCAGCAGGTTACCGGGACAGGAAGGCAATGAGCAGTTCTTC.

This clonotype was recorded at least ten times. The CDR3 bases are TGTGCCATCCGAAAAGCGGGAAGCTCCTACAATGAGCAGTTCTTC. It yields the protein CAIRKAGSSYNEQFF. The rearrangement uses TRBV10-3 and TRBJ2-1, with 7 bases fitting TRBD2. Trimming took 8 bases from V and 0 from J; bases not matched to a gene: 7. The CDR3 spans 15 residues. Germline CDR1 is ENHRY and CDR2 is SYGVKD.